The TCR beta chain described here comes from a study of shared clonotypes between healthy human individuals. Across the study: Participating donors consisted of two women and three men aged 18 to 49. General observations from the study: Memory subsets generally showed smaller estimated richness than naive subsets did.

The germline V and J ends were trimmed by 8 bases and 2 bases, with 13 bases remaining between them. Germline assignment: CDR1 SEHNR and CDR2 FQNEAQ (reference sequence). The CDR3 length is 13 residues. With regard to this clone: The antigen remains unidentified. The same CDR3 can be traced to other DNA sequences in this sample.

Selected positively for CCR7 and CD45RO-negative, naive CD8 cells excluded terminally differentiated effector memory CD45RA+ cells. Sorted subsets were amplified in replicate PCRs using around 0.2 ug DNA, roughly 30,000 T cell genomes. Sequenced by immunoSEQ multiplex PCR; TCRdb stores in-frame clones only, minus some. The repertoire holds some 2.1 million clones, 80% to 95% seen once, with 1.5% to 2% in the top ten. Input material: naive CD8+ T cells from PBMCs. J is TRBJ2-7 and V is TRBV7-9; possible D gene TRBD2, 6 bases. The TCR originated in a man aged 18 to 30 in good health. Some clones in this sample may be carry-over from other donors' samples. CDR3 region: CASSFPGAYEQYF. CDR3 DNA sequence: TGTGCCAGCTCCTTCCCGGGGGCCTACGAGCAGTACTTC.